The 8 T cell receptor beta chains in this list originate from one sample, sequenced in a study of vaccination effects on CD4 cells after COVID-19. No antigen has been identified for these receptors. Viral peptide pool expansion of antigen-specific CD4+ T cells preceded sequencing in the ViraFEST assay. An approximately 10-day culture period preceded the isolation of CD4+ T cells. In the vaccine recipients, nucleocapsid antibodies were negative and there was no prior SARS-CoV-2 infection. Sequencing was performed with immunoSEQ multiplex PCR; in TCRdb, only in-frame clones are kept and a portion is missing. The sample holds some 65,000 clones; around 76% are singletons and the top ten take approximately 3%. Source: CD4+ T cells from PBMCs cultured with HCoV-NL63 spike peptides, taken before COVID-19 vaccination. These receptor sequences come from a human donor who received a COVID-19 vaccine.

The chain recombines TRBV14 with TRBJ1-1, with unresolved D. Germline V gives CDR1 SGHDN, CDR2 FVKESK. Trimming took off 2 bases at V and 9 bases at J, with 16 bases between the two ends. The CDR3 extends over 14 amino acids. CDR3 in amino acids: CASSQPGVGAKAFF. In DNA form, the CDR3 reads TGTGCCAGCAGCCAACCCGGGGTGGGAGCTAAAGCTTTCTTT.

The genes are TRBV5-4 and TRBJ1-2; 8 bases are shared with TRBD1. The V segment lost 1 base and the J segment 4 bases; nucleotides outside the gene matches: 6. The CDR3 consists of 15 residues. CDR1 is SGHNT and CDR2 is YYREEE in the germline V gene (reference sequence). The CDR3 DNA reads TGTGCCAGCAGCTTGCAGTCAGGGGGCATCTATGGCTACACCTTC. The encoded protein is CASSLQSGGIYGYTF.

The chain recombines TRBV24-1 with TRBJ2-5; 10 nucleotides match TRBD2. Germline CDR1 KGHDR, CDR2 SFDVKD. Trimming took 5 bases from V and 2 from J; bases not matched to a gene: 7. The CDR3 has 16 residues. The CDR3 sequence is CATSALSGGYQETQYF. For the CDR3, the DNA is TGTGCCACCAGTGCACTTAGCGGGGGGTATCAAGAGACCCAGTACTTC.

J is TRBJ1-1 and V is TRBV18, with D possibly being TRBD1 (5 bases). The CDR3 is made up of 14 amino acids. The germline V gene encodes CDR1 KGHSH and CDR2 LQKENI. V lost 5 bases to trimming and J lost 2 bases, with 12 bases between them. The CDR3 bases are TGTGCCAGCTCAGGGGCCGGGGGAAACACTGAAGCTTTCTTT. Encoded protein: CASSGAGGNTEAFF. Drawing the rest from reference TRBV18 and TRBJ1-1, the complete variable domain is NAGVMQNPRHLVRRRGQEARLRCSPMKGHSHVYWYRQLPEEGLKFMVYLQKENIIDESGMPKERFSAEFPKEGPSILRIQQVVRGDSAAYFCASSGAGGNTEAFFGQGTRLTVV.

The chain couples TRBV27 to TRBJ1-4, with 7 positions matching TRBD1. The germline V gene has CDR1 MNHEY and CDR2 SMNVEV (reference sequence). Losses at the gene ends were 6 bases for V and 4 bases for J; bases not matched to a gene: 23. The CDR3 sequence is 20 residues long. For the CDR3, the DNA is TGTGCCAGCAGACCTCTCCGTGACAGGGAAGGAATGGGTGGTAATGAAAAACTGTTTTTT. Translation gives CASRPLRDREGMGGNEKLFF.

The V call is TRBV6-5, the J call TRBJ1-5; D gene uncertain. CDR3 length: 13 residues. V was clipped by 2 bases and J by 4 bases, with 6 bases between them. Germline-derived CDR1 and CDR2 are MNHEY and SVGAGI. Written as DNA, the CDR3 is TGTGCCAGCAGTTACGCGATTAATCAGCCCCAGCATTTT. Protein sequence: CASSYAINQPQHF.

This clone appeared a few times. The chain employs TRBV5-1 and TRBJ1-1, with no clear D. V was trimmed by 0 bases and J by 4 bases, leaving 7 bases between them. The length of the CDR3 is 13 residues. Germline assignment: CDR1 SGHRS and CDR2 YFSETQ. In nucleotides, the CDR3 is TGCGCCAGCAGCTTGGACATTGGCACTGAAGCTTTCTTT. This gives the protein CASSLDIGTEAFF.

This chain uses TRBV5-1 with TRBJ2-7; D possibly corresponds to TRBD1 (5 bases). CDR3 length: 13 residues. Germline V lookup: CDR1 SGHRS, CDR2 YFSETQ. For the CDR3, the DNA is TGCGCCAGCAGATTGGACACTAACTACGAGCAGTACGTC. It yields the protein CASRLDTNYEQYV.